This T cell receptor (beta chain) emerged from a study of blood T cells in healthy people across ages. This CDR3 contains 15 residues. Trimming stripped 7 bases from V and 7 bases from J, with 22 bases between. For the second PCR, which ran for roughly 6 to 12 cycles, a sample-barcoded 5' primer and a J-beta primer mix were used. TCRdb called the 5' RACE reads again in MiXCR, with one record for every CDR3 protein. The repertoire has 1.5 million or so distinct CDR3 sequences, roughly 43% of them found once; the top ten carry about 4%. Sequenced: blood. V and J are TRBV12-3 or TRBV12-4 and TRBJ1-2; D unclear. The sequence was obtained from a woman aged 18 to 35 in good health. The CDR3 is CASTHDELIPGGYTF. The CDR3 nucleotides read TGTGCCAGCACCCACGACGAGCTTATTCCGGGTGGCTACACCTTC.